This T cell receptor (beta chain) was identified during a study of T cells in Graves' hyperthyroidism and ophthalmopathy. Germline CDR1 MNHEY, CDR2 SMNVEV (reference sequence). The length of the CDR3 is 16 residues. Between the trimmed V and J ends, which lost 4 bases and 0 bases, there was a span of 16 bases. Authors of the study amplified TCR beta CDR3 regions from RNA transcripts. TCR CDR3 regions were first amplified by RT-PCR with HTBI primers. TCRdb re-called the multiplex PCR reads through MiXCR, storing one row per CDR3 protein. The top ten hold roughly 30% of the sample, which has about 640,000 distinct CDR3 sequences, around 21% seen once.

This clonotype was obtained from a man aged 25-40 years with Graves' ophthalmopathy. This chain uses TRBV27 with TRBJ2-7; D might be TRBD1 (6 bases). The sequencing input was blood. DNA of the CDR3: TGTGCCAGCAGTTACTTCGAGGGGGAGAGCTCCTACGAGCAGTACTTC. Its protein product is CASSYFEGESSYEQYF.